This TCR beta chain was captured by sequencing in a study of Ad26.COV2.S vaccination and SARS-CoV-2 variants. On the study more broadly: Administration of Ad26.COV2.S was intramuscular, either once or twice 56 days apart. Study results and limitations: Total T cell responses may have been underestimated by the TCR breadth and depth analyses. Responses of spike-specific T cells (both CD8+ and CD4+) reportedly showed substantial breadth after vaccination. People given the vaccine had a wider spike-specific TCR breadth than placebo recipients did.

This table comes from immunoSEQ multiplex PCR, and its TCRdb copy is limited to in-frame clones, with some not included. The sample includes 430,000 or so clones, about 88% of them seen just once. Treatment noted: some 20 received Ad26.COV2.S at low or high dose, single or two shots; roughly five received placebo; per-sample allocation not given. Material that was analyzed had been drawn on day 63 after the first vaccine or placebo injection. Note on this clone: Its specificity is unknown.

The CDR3 consists of 15 residues. V dropped 2 bases and J dropped 0 bases, with 8 bases sitting between them. The germline gives CDR1 SGHAT, CDR2 FQNNGV. This sequence originates from a person aged 18-65 years who received the Ad26.COV2.S COVID-19 vaccine or a placebo. The rearrangement links TRBV11-2 to TRBJ2-1; D gene uncertain. Sequencing was performed on peripheral blood, taken in a trial of Ad26.COV2.S vaccine versus placebo. The chain's CDR3 is CASSLTASSYNEQFF. CDR3 sequence (DNA): TGTGCCAGCAGCTTAACGGCGAGCTCCTACAATGAGCAGTTCTTC. The whole variable domain, filled in from reference TRBV11-2 and TRBJ2-1, reads EAGVAQSPRYKIIEKRQSVAFWCNPISGHATLYWYQQILGQGPKLLIQFQNNGVVDDSQLPKDRFSAERLKGVDSTLKIQPAKLEDSAVYLCASSLTASSYNEQFFGPGTRLTVL.